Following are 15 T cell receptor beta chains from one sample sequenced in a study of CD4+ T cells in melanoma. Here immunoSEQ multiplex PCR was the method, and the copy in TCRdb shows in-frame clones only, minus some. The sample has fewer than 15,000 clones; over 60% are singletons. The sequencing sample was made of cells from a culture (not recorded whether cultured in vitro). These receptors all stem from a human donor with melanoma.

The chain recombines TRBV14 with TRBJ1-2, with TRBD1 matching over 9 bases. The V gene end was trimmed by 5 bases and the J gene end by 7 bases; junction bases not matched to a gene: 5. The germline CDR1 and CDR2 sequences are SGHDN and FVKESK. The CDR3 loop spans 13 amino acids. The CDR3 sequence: CASSYRGLGGYTF. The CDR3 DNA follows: TGTGCCAGCAGCTACAGGGGGCTTGGTGGCTACACCTTC. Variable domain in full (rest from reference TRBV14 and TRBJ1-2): EAGVTQFPSHSVIEKGQTVTLRCDPISGHDNLYWYRRVMGKEIKFLLHFVKESKQDESGMPNNRFLAERTGGTYSTLKVQPAELEDSGVYFCASSYRGLGGYTFGSGTRLTVV.

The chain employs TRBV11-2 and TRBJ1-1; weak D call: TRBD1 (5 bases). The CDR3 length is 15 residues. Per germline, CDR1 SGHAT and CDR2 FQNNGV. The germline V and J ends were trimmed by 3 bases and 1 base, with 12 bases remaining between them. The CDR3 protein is CASSFGGAGNTEAFF. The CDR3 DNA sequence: TGTGCCAGCAGCTTTGGGGGAGCCGGGAACACTGAAGCTTTCTTT.

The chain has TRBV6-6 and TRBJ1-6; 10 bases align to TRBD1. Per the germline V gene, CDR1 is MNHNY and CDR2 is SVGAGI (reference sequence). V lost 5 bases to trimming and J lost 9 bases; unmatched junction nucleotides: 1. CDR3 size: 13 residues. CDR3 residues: CASSDRGLSPLHF. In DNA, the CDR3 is TGTGCCAGCAGTGACAGGGGGCTTTCACCCCTCCACTTT.

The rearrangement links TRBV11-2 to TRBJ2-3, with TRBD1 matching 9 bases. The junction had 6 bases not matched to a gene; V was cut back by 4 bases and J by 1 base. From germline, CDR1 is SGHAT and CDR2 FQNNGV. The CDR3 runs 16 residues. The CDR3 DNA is TGTGCCAGCAGCTCCCGGCGACAGGGGGGCACAGATACGCAGTATTTT. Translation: CASSSRRQGGTDTQYF.

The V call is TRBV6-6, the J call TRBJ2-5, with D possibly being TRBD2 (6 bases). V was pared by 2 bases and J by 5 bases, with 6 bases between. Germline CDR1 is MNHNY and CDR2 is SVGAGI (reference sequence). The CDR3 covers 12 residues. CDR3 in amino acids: CASSYGGETQYF. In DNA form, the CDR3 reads TGTGCCAGCAGTTACGGGGGGGAGACCCAGTACTTC.

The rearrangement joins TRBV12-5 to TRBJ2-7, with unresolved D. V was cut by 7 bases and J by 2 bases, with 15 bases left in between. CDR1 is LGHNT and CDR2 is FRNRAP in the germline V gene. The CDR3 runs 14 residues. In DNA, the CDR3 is TGTGCTAGTGCCCGAAGCCCAGTTCCCTACGAGCAGTACTTC. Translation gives CASARSPVPYEQYF.

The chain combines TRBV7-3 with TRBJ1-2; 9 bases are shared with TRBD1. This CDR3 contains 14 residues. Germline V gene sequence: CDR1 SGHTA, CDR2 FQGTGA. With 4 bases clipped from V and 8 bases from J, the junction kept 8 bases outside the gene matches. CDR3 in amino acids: CASSSDRGSGGYTF. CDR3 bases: TGTGCCAGCAGCTCGGACAGGGGATCGGGCGGCTACACCTTC.

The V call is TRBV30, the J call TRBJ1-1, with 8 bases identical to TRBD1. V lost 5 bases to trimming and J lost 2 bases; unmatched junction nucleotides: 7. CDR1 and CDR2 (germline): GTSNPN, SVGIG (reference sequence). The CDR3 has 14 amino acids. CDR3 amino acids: CAWGLGQGNTEAFF. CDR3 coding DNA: TGTGCCTGGGGCCTCGGACAGGGCAACACTGAAGCTTTCTTT.

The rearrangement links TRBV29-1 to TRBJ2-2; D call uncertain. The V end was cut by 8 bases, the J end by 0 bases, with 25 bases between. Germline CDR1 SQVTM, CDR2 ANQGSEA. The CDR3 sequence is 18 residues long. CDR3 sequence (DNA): TGCAGCATGAAGGGTATACAGAAGTCTGGGGCGAACACCGGGGAGCTGTTTTTT. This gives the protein CSMKGIQKSGANTGELFF.

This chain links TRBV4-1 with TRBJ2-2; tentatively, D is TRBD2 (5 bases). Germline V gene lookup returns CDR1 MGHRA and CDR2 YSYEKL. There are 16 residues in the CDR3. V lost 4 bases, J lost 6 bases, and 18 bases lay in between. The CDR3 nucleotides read TGCGCCAGCAGCCCCCACGGGGTAACAGACGCCGGGGAGCTGTTTTTT. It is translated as CASSPHGVTDAGELFF.

The CDR3 is CASTSDLEMGNTIYF. DNA for the CDR3: TGTGCCAGTACCTCGGATCTCGAAATGGGAAACACCATATATTTT. V usage is TRBV19 and J usage is TRBJ1-3; D gene unclear. This CDR3 is 15 amino acids long. V was pared by 7 bases and J by 4 bases, with 17 bases between. Per the germline V gene, CDR1 is LNHDA and CDR2 is SQIVND (reference sequence).

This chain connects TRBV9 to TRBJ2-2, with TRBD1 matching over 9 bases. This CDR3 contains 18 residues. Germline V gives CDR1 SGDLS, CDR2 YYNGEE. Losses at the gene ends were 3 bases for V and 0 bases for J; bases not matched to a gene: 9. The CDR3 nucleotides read TGTGCCAGCAGCGACAGACAGGGGGTCACTTCGAACACCGGGGAGCTGTTTTTT. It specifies CASSDRQGVTSNTGELFF. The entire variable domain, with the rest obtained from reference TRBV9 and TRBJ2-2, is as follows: DSGVTQTPKHLITATGQRVTLRCSPRSGDLSVYWYQQSLDQGLQFLIQYYNGEERAKGNILERFSAQQFPDLHSELNLSSLELGDSALYFCASSDRQGVTSNTGELFFGEGSRLTVL.

The CDR3 DNA reads as TGTGCCAGCTCATCTGACAGGAGCTCTGGAAACACCATATATTTT. It translates to CASSSDRSSGNTIYF. The gene calls are TRBV18 and TRBJ1-3; weak D call: TRBD1 (6 bases). The CDR3 runs 15 residues. Germline V CDR1 and CDR2: KGHSH, LQKENI. Trimming shortened V by 5 bases and J by 0 bases, and 11 bases separated the two germline ends.

CDR3 sequence: CASSLRGGLGTDTQYF. The CDR3, as DNA: TGTGCCAGCAGCTTACGGGGGGGCCTGGGTACAGATACGCAGTATTTT. The V gene is TRBV7-9, the J gene TRBJ2-3, with 8 nucleotides matching TRBD2. The CDR3 contains 16 residues. J gave up 3 bases and V 2 bases, and 7 bases lay outside the gene matches. CDR1 is SEHNR and CDR2 is FQNEAQ in the germline V gene (reference sequence).

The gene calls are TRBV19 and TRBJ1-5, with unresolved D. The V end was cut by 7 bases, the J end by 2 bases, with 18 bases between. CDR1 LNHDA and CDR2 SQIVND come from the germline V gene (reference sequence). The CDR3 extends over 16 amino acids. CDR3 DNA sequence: TGTGCCAGTAACTCCGTCAAGGGTTTTGGCAATCAGCCCCAGCATTTT. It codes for CASNSVKGFGNQPQHF.